Here is one TCR beta chain with its context. No antigen is known for it. The V gene end was trimmed by 2 bases and the J gene end by 2 bases; junction bases not matched to a gene: 11. The CDR3 extends over 17 amino acids. Germline CDR1 SEHNR, CDR2 FQNEAQ (reference sequence). Both TCR beta VDJ combination and CDR3 sequence profiling were carried out. Genomic DNA was the template for this profiling. TCRdb passed the reads through MiXCR, listing each CDR3 protein once. The table shows roughly 290,000 distinct CDR3 sequences, with roughly 53% occurring only once. The data derive from a study of CD8+CD57+ T cells in acquired aplastic anemia. Whole-study context: Sorted CD4+ and CD8+ cell DNA averaged 3.2 ug.

For sequencing, patients were chosen who had shown expansion of CD8+CD57+ cells by flow cytometry. All patients were therapy-naive when blood was sampled. Study observations and caveats: Statistical testing detected no significant gap in CD8+ Simpson's diversity between patients and controls.

V gene TRBV7-9 combines with J gene TRBJ2-7, with 8 bases identical to TRBD1. The sequencing sample was made of sorted CD4+, CD8+, or CD8+CD57+ T cells (not recorded which) from PBMCs. The source is a human donor with aplastic anemia. The CDR3 DNA is TGTGCCAGCAGCTTAATACCAGGGACAGGCGGGGCCTACGAGCAGTACTTC. It codes for CASSLIPGTGGAYEQYF.